The TCR beta chain described here comes from a study of shared clonotypes between healthy human individuals. Study-level information: Plates per donor: three CD4 naive, three CD4 memory, two CD8 naive, one CD8 memory.

The data were produced by immunoSEQ multiplex PCR, yet TCRdb's version contains in-frame clones alone and is incomplete. The sample lists fewer than 1.8 million clones, 98% seen once, with about 0.34% in the top ten. Both subsets, CD45RA+ naive and CD45RA-negative memory, were split from the CD4+ cells. Concerning this clone: Its antigen remains unknown. Other DNA sequences from this sample encode an identical CDR3 as well.

Overall study results and limits: Several donors held about 5% of naive CD4 clonotypes in common. A generally larger estimated richness was seen in naive subsets than in memory subsets.

The TCR originated in a young man in good health. Material: naive CD4+ T cells sorted from blood. Subset denoted: CD45RA+ positively selected.

DNA for the CDR3: TGTGCCAGCAGCCTAGAGATTTCTGGAAACACCATATATTTT. This translates into CASSLEISGNTIYF. V is TRBV7-9 and J is TRBJ1-3; D not resolved. Trimming removed 5 bases at V and 1 base at J, with 9 bases between. This CDR3 contains 14 residues. Germline CDR1 reads SEHNR; CDR2 reads FQNEAQ (reference sequence).